This TCR beta chain was obtained from a study of B cell selection in AIRE deficiency. Broader study findings: TCRbeta-only data showed around 39% of shared healthy Treg sequences in healthy Tconv. Of over 3,500 shared Treg TCRbeta sequences, over 25% were healthy-only, just under 9.5% patient-only.

Original handling: Patients' Tregs yielded tens of thousands of distinct TCRbeta sequences; donors' about 9.6x10^4. TCRdb's table, derived via immunoSEQ multiplex PCR, lists solely in-frame clones and lacks some. That table supplies the V and J calls and clone size; D and trimming were determined from the DNA. The sample has 20,000 to 25,000 clones, 80% to 95% seen once. Remarks on this clone: The antigen is not known.

Regulatory T cells were sorted as CD4+CD25hiCD127low/negative. The CDR3 length is 13 residues. Trimming removed 1 base at V and 9 bases at J, with 12 bases between. CDR1 and CDR2 (germline): SGHTA, FQGNSA. This sequence originates from a human donor in good health. Sequencing was carried out using CD4+CD25+ Tregs sorted from PBMCs. This chain links TRBV7-2 with TRBJ2-5; tentatively, D is TRBD1 or TRBD2 (5 bases each). CDR3 amino acids: CASSLEEWGPQYF. Written as DNA, the CDR3 is TGTGCCAGCAGCTTAGAAGAGTGGGGACCCCAGTACTTC.